Presented here are 3 T cell receptor beta chains from one specimen sequenced in a study of OX40 agonist ivuxolimab in advanced cancers. Repertoires were generated with immunoSEQ multiplex PCR, while TCRdb's copy carries only in-frame clones and drops some. The repertoire consists of more than 90,000 clones, with roughly 80% occurring once and the leading ten covering about 1.5%. This specimen was CD4+ or CD8+ T cells sorted from blood, taken in a trial of the OX40 agonist ivuxolimab. The receptor source for this set is an adult with an advanced solid tumor such as melanoma, head and neck, liver or kidney cancer.

The V and J genes are TRBV7-9 and TRBJ1-4; D is uncertain. The germline V gene encodes CDR1 SEHNR and CDR2 FQNEAQ (reference sequence). The V gene lost 5 bases and the J gene lost 0 bases, with 10 bases spanning the gap. The CDR3 covers 15 residues. CDR3 protein: CASSLRQTTNEKLFF. The CDR3 region has the DNA TGTGCCAGCAGCCTCCGACAAACAACTAATGAAAAACTGTTTTTT.

The chain carries TRBV6-1 and TRBJ1-6, with 7 positions matching TRBD1. Germline CDR1 reads MNHNS; CDR2 reads SASEGT. CDR3 size: 13 residues. With V trimmed by 5 bases and J by 10 bases, 5 bases remained unmatched. Written as DNA, the CDR3 is TGTGCCAGCAGTCGTAACAGGGGATCACCCCTCCACTTT. Its translation is CASSRNRGSPLHF.

The chain carries TRBV28 and TRBJ2-3, with 9 bases matching TRBD1. Germline V lookup: CDR1 MDHEN, CDR2 SYDVKM. V lost 5 bases, J lost 6 bases, and 6 bases stayed unmatched. CDR3 length: 14 residues. CDR3 loop: CASSPGQGSDTQYF. CDR3 coding DNA: TGTGCCAGCAGTCCCGGACAGGGGTCGGATACGCAGTATTTT.